A single sample is the source of the 15 T cell receptor beta chains below, sequenced in a study of T-cell reconstitution after alpha-beta-depleted transplantation in children. The TCRbeta library incorporated unique molecular identifiers. TCRdb fed the PCR reads into MiXCR, producing one record per CDR3 protein. The data hold some 290,000 distinct CDR3 sequences, with roughly 9.5% observed a single time. The specimen was PBMCs from the stem cell graft donor, collected from the stem cell graft. These receptors originate from a human donor who donated a stem cell graft to a child with SCID.

The gene calls are TRBV5-1 and TRBJ1-2; weak D call: TRBD1 (5 bases). V gave up 0 bases and J gave up 4 bases, with 13 bases separating them. Per germline, CDR1 SGHRS and CDR2 YFSETQ. CDR3 length equals 15 residues. The CDR3 protein is CASSLEKGLSYGYTF. In DNA form, the CDR3 reads TGCGCCAGCAGCTTGGAGAAGGGGTTGAGCTATGGCTACACCTTC.

This clonotype was found many times. The chain couples TRBV5-1 to TRBJ2-1; no clear D. CDR3 length: 16 amino acids. Germline V lookup: CDR1 SGHRS, CDR2 YFSETQ. V was shortened by 3 bases and J by 3 bases, with 16 bases between the two germline ends. CDR3 DNA sequence: TGCGCCAGCAGCTCCTCCGGCGGTCTTATCTACAATGAGCAGTTCTTC. Protein product: CASSSSGGLIYNEQFF.

This clonotype was picked up many times. This chain joins TRBV9 and TRBJ1-3; D unresolved. This CDR3 region has 14 residues. V was trimmed by 2 bases and J by 0 bases, leaving 6 bases between them. Germline values: CDR1 SGDLS, CDR2 YYNGEE. In DNA, the CDR3 is TGTGCCAGCAGCGTTTGGAGCTCTGGAAACACCATATATTTT. This sequence encodes CASSVWSSGNTIYF.

The chain carries TRBV4-1 and TRBJ1-6, with 9 nucleotides matching TRBD1. This CDR3 has 13 amino acids. Trimming at V came to 8 bases and at J to 10 bases, leaving 6 bases not matched to a gene. Germline assignment: CDR1 MGHRA and CDR2 YSYEKL. CDR3 sequence reads: CASHRDRVSPLHF. Here the CDR3 DNA reads TGCGCCAGCCACCGGGACAGGGTCTCACCCCTCCACTTT.

The chain links TRBV29-1 to TRBJ1-1; 8 bases match TRBD1. Per germline, CDR1 SQVTM and CDR2 ANQGSEA. The trim removed 7 bases at V and 1 base at J, leaving 8 bases unmatched. This CDR3 comprises 14 residues. The CDR3 DNA follows: TGCAGCGCGACGACAGGGGCGGGGAACACTGAAGCTTTCTTT. Translation: CSATTGAGNTEAFF.

This clonotype was seen only a few times. The gene calls are TRBV5-1 and TRBJ2-1; no clear D gene. CDR3 length equals 13 residues. CDR1 is SGHRS and CDR2 is YFSETQ in the germline V gene. Trimming stripped 5 bases from V and 4 bases from J, with 10 bases between. The CDR3 sequence: CASRTRDYNEQFF. CDR3 coding DNA: TGCGCCAGCAGGACAAGGGATTACAATGAGCAGTTCTTC.

This clonotype was counted a few times. The chain uses TRBV6-1 and TRBJ2-3; 7 bases match TRBD1. Germline V gene data show CDR1 as MNHNS and CDR2 as SASEGT. J lost 1 base, V lost 4 bases, and 5 bases had no gene match. This CDR3 contains 15 residues. Here the CDR3 DNA reads TGTGCCAGCAGTGCTAGGACAGGAGGCACAGATACGCAGTATTTT. Its protein product is CASSARTGGTDTQYF.

This chain uses TRBV5-1 with TRBJ1-1, with 9 positions matching TRBD1. Germline values: CDR1 SGHRS, CDR2 YFSETQ. The junction had 4 bases not matched to a gene; V was cut back by 4 bases and J by 6 bases. This CDR3 comprises 13 residues. The CDR3 nucleotides are TGCGCCAGCAGCGCCGGGACAGGGTCTGAAGCTTTCTTT. Its translation: CASSAGTGSEAFF.

The gene calls are TRBV11-2 and TRBJ2-5, with 15 bases aligning to TRBD2. CDR1 is SGHAT and CDR2 is FQNNGV in the germline V gene. V lost 4 bases to trimming and J lost 5 bases; unmatched junction nucleotides: 2. This CDR3 has 15 residues. CDR3: CASSWTSGGAETQYF. The CDR3 DNA sequence: TGTGCCAGCAGCTGGACTAGCGGGGGGGCGGAGACCCAGTACTTC.

This clonotype was seen a few times. J is TRBJ2-3 and V is TRBV5-1, with TRBD1 matching 9 bases. Per germline, CDR1 SGHRS and CDR2 YFSETQ. The CDR3 length is 16 residues. V shed 4 bases, J shed 6 bases, and the junction held 12 bases outside the gene matches. CDR3 protein: CASSKGTGSREDTQYF. The DNA of the CDR3 is TGCGCCAGCAGCAAAGGGACAGGGAGCCGGGAGGATACGCAGTATTTT.

In its sample, this clonotype was seen a few times. This chain uses TRBV5-1 with TRBJ2-7; TRBD1 agrees at 8 bases. Germline CDR1 SGHRS, CDR2 YFSETQ. J gave up 7 bases and V 4 bases, and 13 bases lay outside the gene matches. There are 15 residues in the CDR3. The chain's CDR3 is CASSPAGQGYGEQYF. CDR3 sequence (DNA): TGCGCCAGCAGCCCTGCCGGACAGGGCTACGGTGAGCAGTACTTC.

V usage is TRBV5-1 and J usage is TRBJ1-2, with no clear D. The germline CDR1 and CDR2 sequences are SGHRS and YFSETQ. V gave up 4 bases and J gave up 8 bases, with 15 bases separating them. This CDR3 has 13 residues. The CDR3 nucleotides are TGCGCCAGCAGCCCGCATGAGTCGGGGGGCTACACCTTC. It encodes CASSPHESGGYTF.

In its sample, this clonotype was seen many times. The chain couples TRBV6-5 to TRBJ1-1; TRBD1 is a possible D gene (5 bases). CDR1 is MNHEY and CDR2 is SVGAGI in the germline V gene. V lost 5 bases and J 4 bases, leaving 17 bases between the germline ends. This CDR3 is 15 amino acids long. CDR3 amino acids: CASSPRGVGGTEAFF. In DNA, the CDR3 is TGTGCCAGCAGTCCCAGAGGGGTGGGCGGCACTGAAGCTTTCTTT.

The chain has TRBV10-3 and TRBJ2-7; 7 nucleotides agree with TRBD1. V was pared by 3 bases and J by 2 bases, with 7 bases of the junction left unmatched. There are 15 residues in the CDR3. Germline V gives CDR1 ENHRY, CDR2 SYGVKD. CDR3 sequence: CAISEGAGGPYEQYF. The CDR3 nucleotides are TGTGCCATCAGTGAAGGGGCAGGGGGTCCCTACGAGCAGTACTTC.

The sample holds a few counts of this clonotype. The chain couples TRBV2 to TRBJ2-3; 8 nucleotides match TRBD2. Unmatched junction bases numbered 4, after V lost 8 bases and J lost 0 bases. The CDR3 extends over 14 amino acids. CDR1 SNHLY and CDR2 FYNNEI come from the germline V gene. This CDR3 is CASLERESTDTQYF. The CDR3 region has the DNA TGTGCCAGCTTAGAGCGGGAGAGCACAGATACGCAGTATTTT.